The source of this TCR beta chain is a study of T cell responses to AZD1222 COVID-19 vaccine. Study observations and caveats: CD4 TCRs covered the whole spike, strongest at regions 160-218 and 743-854.

With respect to this clone: Its antigen is not identified. This specimen includes other DNA sequences encoding the same CDR3.

Profiling relied on immunoSEQ multiplex PCR, and the TCRdb table lists in-frame clones only, not all of them. The data show about 130,000 clones, 88% seen once. With 4 bases clipped from V and 0 bases from J, the junction kept 4 bases outside the gene matches. Germline-derived CDR1 and CDR2 are SGHDT and YYEEEE. The length of the CDR3 is 15 residues. The clonotype originates from an adult in good health. Source: peripheral blood, taken on day 0 of AZD1222 vaccination. The chain employs TRBV5-6 and TRBJ1-5; 7 bases align to TRBD1. The CDR3 loop is CASSRTGDSNQPQHF. CDR3 DNA: TGTGCCAGCAGCCGGACAGGAGATAGCAATCAGCCCCAGCATTTT.